This T cell receptor delta chain was documented in a study of gammadelta T cells in human blood. As regards this clone: Its antigen is currently unknown.

CDR3 length: 18 amino acids. Germline-derived CDR1 and CDR2 are TSWWSYY and QGS. Trimming took 4 bases from V and 6 from J; bases not matched to a gene: 16. TCRdb fed the RT-PCR reads into CATT to redo clone calling. This sample yields over a thousand delta-chain clones, of which approximately 1.5% are seen a single time; about 16% belongs to the top ten. Notes on the study in general: Polyclonal expansion of innate γδ T cells after birth appeared microbially driven.

The source of this sequence is a human donor. Sample: non-Vgamma9Vdelta2 gamma-delta T cells from adult blood. This rearrangement joins TRDV1 to TRDJ2; 8 nucleotides match TRDD3. The CDR3 spells CALGGYGIRKKGAAQLFF. CDR3 nucleotide sequence: TGTGCTCTTGGGGGCTACGGGATACGCAAAAAGGGGGCAGCACAACTCTTCTTT.